A single sample gave rise to the 17 T cell receptor beta chains below, sequenced in a study of T cells in Graves' hyperthyroidism and ophthalmopathy. The investigators amplified TCR beta CDR3 regions from RNA transcripts. A first-round RT-PCR of the TCR CDR3 used the HTBI primer set. One entry per CDR3 protein, called by TCRdb with MiXCR from the multiplex PCR reads. Of over 120,000 distinct CDR3 sequences in the sample, roughly 23% were seen once. Sequenced input: blood. These receptors all stem from a woman aged 45-59 years with Graves' hyperthyroidism that later progressed to Graves' ophthalmopathy.

On this clonotype: At one of its ends the junction is not consistent with the germline gene, which may arise from a read error. The genes are TRBV7-9 and TRBJ2-1, with 9 bases that match TRBD2. Germline values: CDR1 SEHNR, CDR2 FQNEAQ (reference sequence). The CDR3 is 16 residues long. CDR3: CANSLVSSGNYNEQFF. CDR3 nucleotide sequence: TGTGCCAACAGCTTAGTGTCTAGCGGGAACTACAATGAGCAGTTCTTC.

The chain couples TRBV20-1 to TRBJ2-2; D unclear. Germline V gene sequence: CDR1 DFQATT, CDR2 SNEGSKA (reference sequence). The CDR3 runs 18 residues. The ends were cut back, 0 bases at V and 0 bases at J, with 17 bases in the middle. For the CDR3, the DNA is TGCAGTGCTAGAGATCTCGACATGCTTATTCCGAACACCGGGGAGCTGTTTTTT. Translation: CSARDLDMLIPNTGELFF.

This clonotype was seen a handful of times. The J gene is TRBJ2-4, the V gene TRBV5-6; D gene unclear. CDR3 length: 16 amino acids. Trimming removed 3 bases at V and 2 bases at J, with 15 bases between. The germline CDR1 and CDR2 sequences are SGHDT and YYEEEE. CDR3 amino acids: CASSSNTYSSKNIQYF. The CDR3 nucleotides read TGTGCCAGCAGCTCCAACACATACTCCTCCAAAAACATTCAGTACTTC.

The chain recombines TRBV7-2 with TRBJ2-5, with unresolved D. Germline assignment: CDR1 SGHTA and CDR2 FQGNSA. This CDR3 region has 15 residues. Trimming pared 0 bases from V and 2 bases from J, leaving 10 bases between. This chain's CDR3 is CASSLAARRQETQYF. The CDR3 coding sequence is TGTGCCAGCAGCTTAGCAGCGCGGAGACAAGAGACCCAGTACTTC.

This clonotype came up many times. The chain recombines TRBV18 with TRBJ1-5; D is unresolved. Germline V CDR1 and CDR2: KGHSH, LQKENI. The V end lost 3 bases, the J end lost 1 base, and 7 bases lay between the germline ends. The CDR3 totals 14 residues. CDR3 protein: CASSPDGSNQPQHF. In DNA, the CDR3 is TGTGCCAGCTCACCGGACGGGAGCAATCAGCCCCAGCATTTT.

J is TRBJ1-5 and V is TRBV6-1; D unclear. V lost 0 bases to trimming and J lost 7 bases, with 10 bases between them. CDR3 length: 14 residues. Germline CDR1 MNHNS, CDR2 SASEGT. The CDR3 here is CASSEAAVGQPQHF. CDR3 nucleotide sequence: TGTGCCAGCAGTGAAGCAGCGGTGGGGCAGCCCCAGCATTTT.

A note on this clonotype: A read error is likely, as this CDR3 ends without the conserved phenylalanine or tryptophan. The J gene is TRBJ2-3, the V gene TRBV7-3, with 14 bases matching TRBD2. With 1 base clipped from V and 0 bases from J, the junction kept 9 bases outside the gene matches. The CDR3 totals 20 residues. Germline-derived CDR1 and CDR2 are SGHTA and FQGTGA. The CDR3 nucleotides are TGTGCCAGCAGCTTAAAAAGTGGGACTAGCGGGGGAACTAGCACAGATACGCAGTATTGT. Translating gives CASSLKSGTSGGTSTDTQYC.

The table lists this clonotype with many counts. The chain has TRBV28 and TRBJ1-1; 11 bases are shared with TRBD1. V was clipped by 3 bases and J by 1 base; unmatched bases: 7. The CDR3 has 17 residues. Germline values: CDR1 MDHEN, CDR2 SYDVKM. The chain's CDR3 is CASSFSPGQGGNTEAFF. The CDR3 DNA follows: TGTGCCAGCAGTTTTTCCCCGGGACAGGGGGGGAACACTGAAGCTTTCTTT.

V usage is TRBV19 and J usage is TRBJ1-5, with TRBD1 identical over 8 bases. Germline V gives CDR1 LNHDA, CDR2 SQIVND (reference sequence). Trimming at V came to 11 bases and at J to 6 bases, leaving 3 bases not matched to a gene. The CDR3 spans 11 residues. For the CDR3, the DNA is TGTGCCGGGACAGGAGGTCAGCCCCAGCATTTT. Protein: CAGTGGQPQHF. Looking up the rest from reference TRBV19 and TRBJ1-5 gives the full variable domain: DGGITQSPKYLFRKEGQNVTLSCEQNLNHDAMYWYRQDPGQGLRLIYYSQIVNDFQKGDIAEGYSVSREKKESFPLTVTSAQKNPTAFYLCAGTGGQPQHFGDGTRLSIL.

This clonotype was seen at least ten times. The chain is built from TRBV11-3 and TRBJ2-2, with a possible D match to TRBD1 (5 bases). From germline, CDR1 is SGHNT and CDR2 YENEEA. Trimming took 5 bases from V and 4 from J, leaving 11 bases between them. The CDR3 covers 14 residues. The CDR3 DNA sequence: TGTGCCAGCAGCGCAGGGATGAGCACCGGGGAGCTGTTTTTT. Translated, it gives CASSAGMSTGELFF.

This clonotype was picked up a small number of times. The chain uses TRBV10-3 and TRBJ2-2; 7 nucleotides align to TRBD1. The CDR3 extends over 15 amino acids. J lost 2 bases, V lost 5 bases, and 5 bases had no gene match. CDR1 is ENHRY and CDR2 is SYGVKD in the germline V gene. DNA of the CDR3: TGTGCCATCAGTTACGGGACAGACAACACCGGGGAGCTGTTTTTT. Encoded protein: CAISYGTDNTGELFF.

This clonotype was picked up many times. CDR3 in DNA: TGTGCCAGCAGTTTAGTGGCGGAATGGGATAGCAATCAGCCCCAGCATTTT. Its protein product is CASSLVAEWDSNQPQHF. This chain connects TRBV28 to TRBJ1-5, with no clear D. This CDR3 has 17 amino acids. The germline V gene encodes CDR1 MDHEN and CDR2 SYDVKM. Trimming pared 2 bases from V and 0 bases from J, leaving 14 bases between.

This clonotype was seen many times. The chain has TRBV7-2 and TRBJ2-2; 15 positions agree with TRBD2. V lost 5 bases to trimming and J lost 6 bases; unmatched junction nucleotides: 1. CDR3 length: 15 residues. CDR1 is SGHTA, CDR2 FQGNSA, per germline. CDR3: CASSGLAGGPGELFF. Here the CDR3 DNA reads TGTGCCAGCAGCGGACTAGCGGGAGGGCCCGGGGAGCTGTTTTTT.

In this sample, this clonotype turned up many times. V and J are TRBV20-1 and TRBJ2-3; no reliable D call. Trimming pared 1 base from V and 1 base from J, leaving 9 bases between. There are 14 residues in the CDR3. Germline assignment: CDR1 DFQATT and CDR2 SNEGSKA (reference sequence). CDR3 in DNA: TGCAGTGCTAGAGGGGCTAGAGGCACAGATACGCAGTATTTT. This sequence encodes CSARGARGTDTQYF.

In regard to this clonotype: A read error may be the cause here, since a much bigger clone is one base away. The CDR3 is CASRRTGLNTEASF. CDR3 DNA: TGTGCCAGCAGGAGGACAGGGCTGAACACTGAAGCTTCCTTT. This rearrangement joins TRBV6-1 to TRBJ1-1, with TRBD1 matching 8 bases. Germline values: CDR1 MNHNS, CDR2 SASEGT. This CDR3 contains 14 residues.

Only a few counts were recorded for this clonotype. V and J are TRBV3-1 and TRBJ2-3, with unresolved D. CDR3 size: 16 residues. Trimming cost V 2 bases and J 1 base, with 13 bases left between them. Looked up from germline, CDR1 is LGHDT and CDR2 is YNNKEL (reference sequence). This CDR3 is CASSQLGIRGTDTQYF. CDR3 nucleotides: TGTGCCAGCAGCCAATTGGGAATCCGAGGCACAGATACGCAGTATTTT.

This clonotype was observed a handful of times. This chain links TRBV12-3 or TRBV12-4 with TRBJ1-6, with 10 positions matching TRBD1. The CDR3 sequence is 14 residues long. V dropped 5 bases and J dropped 7; count of bases not matched to a gene: 2. CDR3 loop: CASSGQGGNSPLHF. In DNA, the CDR3 is TGTGCCAGCAGTGGACAGGGGGGCAATTCACCCCTCCACTTT.